This entry lists 14 T cell receptor beta chains sequenced from one sample in a study of identical twins. A single record per CDR3 protein comes from TCRdb applying MiXCR to the 5' RACE reads. The repertoire holds hundreds of thousands of distinct CDR3 sequences, approximately 18% seen once, with 13% in the top ten. These same data were also listed under a study on T cells expressing NK-cell markers.

Sample: PBMCs. These receptors all stem from a woman aged 18-29 years in good health.

CDR3 nucleotide sequence: TGTGCCAGCAGCTTAGAAGACCAGCAGTACTTC. Amino acids: CASSLEDQQYF. The rearrangement joins TRBV7-9 to TRBJ2-7; D is ambiguous. Trimming stripped 1 base from V and 8 bases from J, with 6 bases between. The CDR3 has 11 amino acids. Germline V gene sequence: CDR1 SEHNR, CDR2 FQNEAQ (reference sequence).

This clonotype was detected only a few times. This chain uses TRBV7-9 with TRBJ2-7; D uncertain. The CDR3 is 13 residues long. Trimming stripped 1 base from V and 6 bases from J, with 10 bases between. The germline V gene encodes CDR1 SEHNR and CDR2 FQNEAQ (reference sequence). The chain's CDR3 is CASSLDGRGEQYF. The DNA of the CDR3 is TGTGCCAGCAGCTTAGACGGCCGCGGCGAGCAGTACTTC. Complete variable domain (other parts from reference TRBV7-9 and TRBJ2-7): DTGVSQNPRHKITKRGQNVTFRCDPISEHNRLYWYRQTLGQGPEFLTYFQNEAQLEKSRLLSDRFSAERPKGSFSTLEIQRTEQGDSAMYLCASSLDGRGEQYFGPGTRLTVT.

This clonotype appeared a few times. V is TRBV5-5 and J is TRBJ2-7; no clear D. Germline V CDR1 and CDR2: SGHKS, YYEKEE (reference sequence). The CDR3 is 11 residues long. The V gene lost 1 base and the J gene lost 7 bases, with 6 bases spanning the gap. CDR3 protein: CASSLMAEQYF. CDR3 coding DNA: TGTGCCAGCAGCTTGATGGCGGAGCAGTACTTC.

This CDR3 reads CASSSQLGSEKLFF. The CDR3 DNA reads TGCGCCAGCAGCTCACAGCTTGGGAGTGAAAAACTGTTTTTT. The chain carries TRBV5-1 and TRBJ1-4, with D unclear. The germline gives CDR1 SGHRS, CDR2 YFSETQ. The CDR3 extends over 14 amino acids. Trimming pared 3 bases from V and 7 bases from J, leaving 13 bases between.

The sample holds one count of this clonotype. The chain has TRBV7-2 and TRBJ2-7; no clear D gene. Germline CDR1 reads SGHTA; CDR2 reads FQGNSA. Trimming shortened V by 1 base and J by 4 bases, and 11 bases separated the two germline ends. CDR3 length equals 14 residues. The CDR3 DNA sequence: TGTGCCAGCAGCTTAGACGGCACTCGTTACGAGCAGTACTTC. Its protein product is CASSLDGTRYEQYF.

This clonotype appeared a few times. The chain recombines TRBV7-9 with TRBJ1-4; 8 bases map to TRBD1. Trimming cost V 10 bases and J 7 bases; bases outside gene matches: 11. CDR3 length equals 14 residues. Per the germline V gene, CDR1 is SEHNR and CDR2 is FQNEAQ (reference sequence). In DNA form, the CDR3 reads TGTGCCATCAAAAGCCAGGGGGCGCGTGAAAAACTGTTTTTT. Protein product: CAIKSQGAREKLFF.

A few counts support this clonotype. The chain is built from TRBV12-3 or TRBV12-4 and TRBJ1-1, with a possible D match to TRBD1 (6 bases). This CDR3 is 14 amino acids long. V was clipped by 4 bases and J by 3 bases, with 12 bases between them. The CDR3 loop reads CASSSLRGDTEAFF. DNA for the CDR3: TGTGCCAGCAGTTCACTCAGGGGTGACACTGAAGCTTTCTTT.

In its sample, this clonotype was seen a few times. The chain links TRBV12-3 or TRBV12-4 to TRBJ2-1, with D perhaps matching TRBD1 (6 bases). The V end lost 3 bases, the J end lost 6 bases, and 15 bases lay between the germline ends. CDR3 length equals 15 residues. CDR3 residues: CASSFQGRVGNEQFF. In nucleotides, the CDR3 is TGTGCCAGCAGTTTCCAGGGGCGCGTGGGCAATGAGCAGTTCTTC.

This rearrangement joins TRBV29-1 to TRBJ2-2; D is unclear. The CDR3 contains 13 residues. In germline, CDR1 is SQVTM, CDR2 ANQGSEA. Trimming pared 4 bases from V and 6 bases from J, leaving 12 bases between. CDR3 in DNA: TGCAGCGTTGTAGACCTACAAGCCGGGGAGCTGTTTTTT. This gives the protein CSVVDLQAGELFF.

The CDR3 bases are TGTGCCAGCAGTTACTCGGGGGGACCGAGGGCTGAAGCTTTCTTT. It yields the protein CASSYSGGPRAEAFF. The chain is built from TRBV6-5 and TRBJ1-1; D might be TRBD1 (5 bases). V dropped 0 bases and J dropped 6 bases, with 14 bases sitting between them. CDR1 MNHEY and CDR2 SVGAGI come from the germline V gene. The CDR3 extends over 15 amino acids.

The chain employs TRBV2 and TRBJ2-3; TRBD1 or TRBD2 may be the D gene (5 bases each). CDR1 is SNHLY and CDR2 is FYNNEI in the germline V gene. This CDR3 comprises 14 residues. V was pared by 3 bases and J by 2 bases, with 9 bases between. As DNA, the CDR3 is TGTGCCAGCAGTGACGGGGACCTCACAGATACGCAGTATTTT. Translating gives CASSDGDLTDTQYF.

This clonotype has a handful of counts. V gene TRBV5-1 combines with J gene TRBJ1-6; D not resolved. The germline V and J ends were trimmed by 4 bases and 7 bases, with 18 bases remaining between them. Germline V gene lookup returns CDR1 SGHRS and CDR2 YFSETQ. This CDR3 spans 16 amino acids. CDR3 residues: CASSTYGPQENSPLHF. In DNA form, the CDR3 reads TGCGCCAGCAGCACATACGGGCCCCAAGAAAATTCACCCCTCCACTTT.

The chain joins TRBV20-1 to TRBJ2-7; no definite D call. Looked up from germline, CDR1 is DFQATT and CDR2 is SNEGSKA (reference sequence). V lost 6 bases to trimming and J lost 1 base, with 10 bases between them. This CDR3 is built from 12 residues. This CDR3 is CSAPSSSYEQYF. In DNA, the CDR3 is TGCAGTGCCCCGTCAAGTTCCTACGAGCAGTACTTC.

The chain employs TRBV19 and TRBJ2-1; 8 positions agree with TRBD1. The CDR3 totals 16 residues. V lost 0 bases to trimming and J lost 5 bases; unmatched junction nucleotides: 6. Germline V gives CDR1 LNHDA, CDR2 SQIVND (reference sequence). The CDR3 region is CASSIDRTGRDNEQFF. The CDR3 DNA follows: TGTGCCAGTAGTATAGACAGGACAGGGAGAGACAATGAGCAGTTCTTC.